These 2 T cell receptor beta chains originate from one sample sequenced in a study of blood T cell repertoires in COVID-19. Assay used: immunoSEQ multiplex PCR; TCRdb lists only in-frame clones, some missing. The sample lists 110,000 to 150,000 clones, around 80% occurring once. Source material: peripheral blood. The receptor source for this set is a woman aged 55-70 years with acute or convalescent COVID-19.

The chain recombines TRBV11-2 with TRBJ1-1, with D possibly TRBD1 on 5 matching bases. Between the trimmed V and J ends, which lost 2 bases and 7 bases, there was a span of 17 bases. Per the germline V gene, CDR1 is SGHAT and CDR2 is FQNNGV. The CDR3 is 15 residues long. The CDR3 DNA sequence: TGTGCCAGCAGCTTAACCCGGGACTACCAGGGTGAAGCTTTCTTT. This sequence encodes CASSLTRDYQGEAFF.

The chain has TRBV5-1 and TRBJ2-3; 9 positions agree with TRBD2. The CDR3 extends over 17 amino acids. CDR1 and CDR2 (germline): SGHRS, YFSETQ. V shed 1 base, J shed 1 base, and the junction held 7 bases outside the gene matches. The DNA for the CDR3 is TGCGCCAGCAGCTTGAGAGCGGGAGGCGTTGGCACAGATACGCAGTATTTT. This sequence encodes CASSLRAGGVGTDTQYF.